This T cell receptor beta chain was identified in a study of blood T cell repertoires in COVID-19. Study-level information: Some COVID-19 samples were acute and others convalescent; all came from the United States, Italy and Spain. Sample material is recorded as cDNA or gDNA derived from T cells, B-cell-depleted T cells, or PBMCs.

V dropped 3 bases and J dropped 7 bases, with 10 bases sitting between them. Germline-derived CDR1 and CDR2 are MNHNY and SVGAGI (reference sequence). This CDR3 is built from 13 residues. Original processing notes: For nucleated cells, counts were estimated from reference gene primer amplification. Data came from immunoSEQ multiplex PCR; TCRdb stores just in-frame clones and leaves some out. From that table come the V and J calls and clone size; the DNA was used to work out D and trimming. Of some 97,000 clones listed, 91% were seen once; the top ten hold around 1%. The chain recombines TRBV6-6 with TRBJ1-5; no reliable D call. Sequencing input: peripheral blood. The clonotype was recovered from a man aged 60 to 75 with acute or convalescent COVID-19. Written as DNA, the CDR3 is TGTGCCAGCAGTTATACAGTAGAGCAGCCCCAGCATTTT. It yields the protein CASSYTVEQPQHF.